This T cell receptor beta chain was sequenced in a study of T cells expressing NK-cell markers. TCRdb re-called the 5' RACE reads, yielding one record per CDR3 amino acid sequence without DNA. The listing contains about 460,000 distinct CDR3 sequences. Whole-study findings and limits: There were a handful of donors in whom these clonotypes also led the CD3+CD56-NKG2C+ fraction.

To note about this clonotype: As yet, its antigen is unknown.

This receptor was obtained from a woman between 50 and 59 years old in good health. Sequencing was carried out using blood T cells: a sorted CD56 or NKG2C T cell subset, CD4+ or CD8+ T cells, or bulk PBMC T cells (not recorded which).

CDR3 in amino acids: CASRLENTGELFF. The chain joins TRBV2 to TRBJ2-2; TCRdb returns TRBD2, unconfirmable since there is no DNA. CDR1 and CDR2 from the germline V gene are SNHLY and FYNNEI. The CDR3 is 13 amino acids.